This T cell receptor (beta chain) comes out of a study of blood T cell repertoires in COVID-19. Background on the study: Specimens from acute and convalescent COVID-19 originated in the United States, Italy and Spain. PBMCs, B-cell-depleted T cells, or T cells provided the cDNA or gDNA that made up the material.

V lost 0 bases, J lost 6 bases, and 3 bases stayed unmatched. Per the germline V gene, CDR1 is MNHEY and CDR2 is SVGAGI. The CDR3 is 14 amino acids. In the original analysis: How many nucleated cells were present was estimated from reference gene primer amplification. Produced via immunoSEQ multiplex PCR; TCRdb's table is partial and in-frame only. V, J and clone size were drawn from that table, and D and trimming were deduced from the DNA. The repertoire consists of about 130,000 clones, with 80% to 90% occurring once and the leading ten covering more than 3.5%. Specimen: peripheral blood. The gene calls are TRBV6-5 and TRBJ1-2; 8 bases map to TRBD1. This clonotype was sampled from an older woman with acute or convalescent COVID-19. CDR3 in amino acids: CASSYSVTGDGYTF. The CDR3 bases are TGTGCCAGCAGTTACTCTGTGACAGGGGATGGCTACACCTTC.